This is a list of T cell receptor beta chains from one sample in a study of T cell responses to AZD1222 COVID-19 vaccine. The assay was immunoSEQ multiplex PCR, and TCRdb's table has in-frame clones only and misses some. Of some 130,000 clones listed, roughly 93% are singletons. Sequenced material: peripheral blood, taken 28 days after the second AZD1222 dose. These receptors were obtained from an adult who received the AZD1222 COVID-19 vaccine. Both conserved end residues are part of each CDR3. A D gene is named only where the DNA matches it firmly. The size entry is marked missing in some rows and otherwise reads once, few, many or a size class.

d_call	v_call	clone_size	j_call	cdr3_nt	cdr3_aa
-	TRBV30	once	TRBJ1-2	TGTGCCTGGACCCAGGGGCTAGCTAATGGCTACACCTTC	CAWTQGLANGYTF
TRBD2	TRBV6-5	once	TRBJ2-7	TGTGCCAGCAGTTATGGGGCTAGCGGGAGGGCCTATGAGCAGTACTTC	CASSYGASGRAYEQYF
-	TRBV5-1	-	TRBJ1-1	TGCGCCAGCAGCCCCGGGGGGTTTGCTGAAGCTTTCTTT	CASSPGGFAEAFF
TRBD2	TRBV27	once	TRBJ2-3	TGTGCCAGCATCCTAAGGGAGGGCGCAGATACGCAGTATTTT	CASILREGADTQYF
TRBD1	TRBV7-3	-	TRBJ2-3	TGTGCCAGCAGCTTAAGACAGGGTTACACAGATACGCAGTATTTT	CASSLRQGYTDTQYF
TRBD2	TRBV7-3	-	TRBJ2-2	TGTGCCAGCAGCCCTAGCGGGACCACCGGGGAGCTGTTTTTT	CASSPSGTTGELFF
TRBD1	TRBV19	-	TRBJ2-1	TGTGCCAGTAGTCCAGGACAGGTCTACAATGAGCAGTTCTTC	CASSPGQVYNEQFF
-	TRBV27	-	TRBJ2-1	TGTGCCAGCAGTTTGGTCTCAGGGGCGGCCCTCAATGAGCAGTTCTTC	CASSLVSGAALNEQFF
-	TRBV29-1	-	TRBJ2-2	TGCAGCGTTGAAGATTCGCGGGTAACCGGGGAGCTGTTTTTT	CSVEDSRVTGELFF
-	TRBV9	-	TRBJ1-1	TGTGCCAGCAGCGAAGGAGGATGGGGGAACACTGAAGCTTTCTTT	CASSEGGWGNTEAFF
-	TRBV7-3	-	TRBJ2-2	TGTGCCAGCAGCTTAGACGGACAGCCGCCCGGGGAGCTGTTTTTT	CASSLDGQPPGELFF
-	TRBV15	-	TRBJ2-4	TGTGCCACCAGCAGAGGCCAGAAAGTCAAAAACATTCAGTACTTC	CATSRGQKVKNIQYF
TRBD1	TRBV10-3	-	TRBJ1-2	TGTGCCATCAGTGATTCCCTACTCCGGACAGGGTTTCGAGGCTATGGCTACACCTTC	CAISDSLLRTGFRGYGYTF
-	TRBV30	-	TRBJ1-6	TGTGCCTGGAGTGTCCTTAATTCACCCCTCCACTTT	CAWSVLNSPLHF
-	TRBV19	-	TRBJ2-4	TGTGCCAGTAGGGAGACTTGGCGGATCGAGGGAGCCAAAAACATTCAGTACTTC	CASRETWRIEGAKNIQYF
-	TRBV2	-	TRBJ2-1	TGTGCCAGCAGCCGCCATATTTCGGGCAGCTCCTACAATGAGCAGTTCTTC	CASSRHISGSSYNEQFF
-	TRBV2	-	TRBJ2-7	TGTGCCAGCAGGCCGGGACTTACCCCATACGAGCAGTACTTC	CASRPGLTPYEQYF
-	TRBV14	-	TRBJ2-1	TGTGCCAGCAGCTTCAGGGTAACCTACAATGAGCAGTTCTTC	CASSFRVTYNEQFF
-	TRBV9	-	TRBJ1-3	TGTGCCAGCAGCGTACTAGCAGCGTCTGGAAACACCATATATTTT	CASSVLAASGNTIYF
-	TRBV19	-	TRBJ2-1	TGTGCCAGTCTTCAGGGGCCCGAAAACAATGAGCAGTTCTTC	CASLQGPENNEQFF
-	TRBV27	-	TRBJ1-2	TGTGCCAGCAGCTGGACAGTACTGTCTAACTATGGCTACACCTTC	CASSWTVLSNYGYTF
TRBD2	TRBV28	-	TRBJ2-5	TGTGCCAGCAGTTCGCGGGCTAGCGGGACCGAAGAGACCCAGTACTTC	CASSSRASGTEETQYF
-	TRBV28	few	TRBJ1-4	TGTGCCAGCAGTTCCAGCCCGGGGGTTGAGGGTGAAAAACTGTTTTTT	CASSSSPGVEGEKLFF
-	TRBV3-1/TRBV3-2	-	TRBJ2-7	TGTGCCAGCAGCCAAGATCGGCAGGGGTGGGGCGAGCAGTACTTC	CASSQDRQGWGEQYF
TRBD1	TRBV27	-	TRBJ2-7	TGTGCCAGCAGTCCTCCGGGACAGGGCGATGAGTACGAGCAGTACTTC	CASSPPGQGDEYEQYF
-	TRBV28	once	TRBJ2-3	TGTGCCAGCAGTTTTTCCCCAGGCTGGGACCGACAAGGTACGCAGTATTTT	CASSFSPGWDRQGTQYF
-	TRBV3-1/TRBV3-2	-	TRBJ2-1	TGTGCCAGCAGCCCCGCTGGACCGCTTACTGAGCAGTTCTTC	CASSPAGPLTEQFF